The 14 T cell receptor beta chains in this list originate from one sample, sequenced in a study of CD8+CD57+ T cells in acquired aplastic anemia. Investigators profiled TCR beta VDJ and CDR3 from genomic DNA template. From the reads, TCRdb called clonotypes with MiXCR, one entry per CDR3 protein. Found here are 200,000 to 250,000 distinct CDR3 sequences, roughly 55% of them singletons; the top ten hold approximately 32%. Sample: sorted CD4+, CD8+, or CD8+CD57+ T cells (not recorded which) from PBMCs. The source is a human donor in good health.

Concerning this clonotype itself: One end of the junction does not line up with germline, which may come from a read error. This rearrangement joins TRBV7-9 to TRBJ2-5; unclear D gene. The germline gives CDR1 SEHNR, CDR2 FQNEAQ (reference sequence). The CDR3 has 15 residues. The CDR3 reads CASSHDRTPRETQYF. The DNA for the CDR3 is TGCGCCAGCAGCCACGATCGGACCCCTAGGGAGACCCAGTACTTC.

The V gene is TRBV7-9, the J gene TRBJ2-3, with 7 bases aligning to TRBD2. Trimming cost V 7 bases and J 1 base; bases outside gene matches: 8. The germline gives CDR1 SEHNR, CDR2 FQNEAQ (reference sequence). This CDR3 comprises 15 residues. The CDR3 spells CASTNGGSRTDTQYF. The CDR3 nucleotides read TGTGCCAGCACCAACGGGGGGTCCCGCACAGATACGCAGTATTTT.

The V call is TRBV5-1, the J call TRBJ2-6; D possibly corresponds to TRBD1 (6 bases). The V and J ends lost 2 bases and 0 bases respectively, with 9 bases between them. The CDR3 has 16 residues. Germline V gene data show CDR1 as SGHRS and CDR2 as YFSETQ. CDR3 nucleotide sequence: TGCGCCAGCAGCTTCCGGGACAACTCTGGGGCCAACGTCCTGACTTTC. Protein product: CASSFRDNSGANVLTF.

This clonotype was counted between two and nine times. The V gene is TRBV6-6, the J gene TRBJ1-5; D is unresolved. The V end lost 5 bases, the J end lost 1 base, and 12 bases lay between the germline ends. CDR1 MNHNY and CDR2 SVGAGI come from the germline V gene (reference sequence). The CDR3 runs 15 residues. Here the CDR3 DNA reads TGTGCCAGCAGTATCTCCCGGGGAAGCAATCAGCCCCAGCATTTT. It specifies CASSISRGSNQPQHF.

This rearrangement joins TRBV7-9 to TRBJ1-4, with D uncertain. Between the trimmed V and J ends, which lost 1 base and 7 bases, there was a span of 10 bases. The CDR3 extends over 14 amino acids. The germline gives CDR1 SEHNR, CDR2 FQNEAQ (reference sequence). The CDR3 DNA follows: TGTGCCAGCAGCTTAGGGATATTCGGTGAAAAACTGTTTTTT. Amino acid sequence: CASSLGIFGEKLFF.

This rearrangement joins TRBV10-3 to TRBJ2-1, with 9 nucleotides matching TRBD1. J was trimmed by 5 bases and V by 6 bases; bases with no gene match: 5. CDR3 length: 14 residues. Per the germline V gene, CDR1 is ENHRY and CDR2 is SYGVKD. For the CDR3, the DNA is TGTGCCATCAGGGAGGACAGGGGACACAATGAGCAGTTCTTC. Amino acid sequence: CAIREDRGHNEQFF.

In its sample, this clonotype was seen many times. J is TRBJ1-2 and V is TRBV4-3; the D gene is possibly TRBD1 (6 bases). CDR3 length: 17 amino acids. The germline V gene encodes CDR1 LGHNA and CDR2 YSLEER. V dropped 0 bases and J dropped 4 bases, with 18 bases sitting between them. The CDR3 is CASSQEEGGPRAYGYTF. CDR3 in DNA: TGCGCCAGCAGCCAAGAGGAAGGGGGACCTAGGGCCTATGGCTACACCTTC.

This chain connects TRBV29-1 to TRBJ1-1; D is possibly TRBD1 (6 bases). Between the trimmed V and J ends, which lost 5 bases and 0 bases, there was a span of 10 bases. The germline CDR1 and CDR2 sequences are SQVTM and ANQGSEA. This CDR3 contains 13 residues. CDR3 sequence (DNA): TGCAGCGTTAAGGGGACATTGAACACTGAAGCTTTCTTT. It specifies CSVKGTLNTEAFF.

This chain connects TRBV7-3 to TRBJ1-2; 7 bases agree with TRBD1. With V trimmed by 4 bases and J by 4 bases, 6 bases remained unmatched. There are 14 residues in the CDR3. CDR1 is SGHTA and CDR2 is FQGTGA in the germline V gene. Written as DNA, the CDR3 is TGTGCCAGCAGCTCGATGACAGGGATCTATGGCTACACCTTC. As protein: CASSSMTGIYGYTF.

Ten or more counts support this clonotype. The chain is built from TRBV25-1 and TRBJ1-2; tentative D call: TRBD1 (6 bases). V was cut by 9 bases and J by 0 bases, with 14 bases left in between. This CDR3 is 14 amino acids long. Germline CDR1 is MGHDK and CDR2 is SYGVNS. This CDR3 is CASEGDTTNYGYTF. The CDR3 region has the DNA TGTGCCAGTGAGGGGGACACTACTAACTATGGCTACACCTTC.

This clonotype was detected only once. The chain uses TRBV19 and TRBJ2-5, with a weak D call TRBD2 (6 bases). V was trimmed by 9 bases and J by 4 bases, leaving 24 bases between them. The germline V gene encodes CDR1 LNHDA and CDR2 SQIVND (reference sequence). This CDR3 is built from 16 residues. The CDR3 loop reads CASGASAWRGGETQYF. The CDR3 bases are TGTGCCAGCGGGGCTAGCGCCTGGCGGGGAGGAGAGACCCAGTACTTC.

The J gene is TRBJ1-1, the V gene TRBV11-2; D gene unclear. V lost 3 bases, J lost 5 bases, and 16 bases lay in between. The CDR3 totals 15 residues. CDR1 SGHAT and CDR2 FQNNGV come from the germline V gene. CDR3 sequence: CASSLAPYMGTEAFF. CDR3 bases: TGTGCCAGCAGCTTGGCACCTTACATGGGGACTGAAGCTTTCTTT.

The chain recombines TRBV2 with TRBJ1-4; perhaps TRBD1 as D (6 bases). Germline CDR1 reads SNHLY; CDR2 reads FYNNEI. The CDR3 consists of 15 residues. Trimming removed 0 bases from V and 8 bases from J, with 13 bases in between. The CDR3 sequence: CASSEAPGGGEKLFF. DNA for the CDR3: TGTGCCAGCAGTGAAGCCCCGGGAGGGGGGGAAAAACTGTTTTTT. Based on the CDR3 plus reference TRBV2 and TRBJ1-4, the full variable domain is EPEVTQTPSHQVTQMGQEVILRCVPISNHLYFYWYRQILGQKVEFLVSFYNNEISEKSEIFDDQFSVERPDGSNFTLKIRSTKLEDSAMYFCASSEAPGGGEKLFFGSGTQLSVL.

Note on this clonotype: Since a much larger clone is just one base distant, this may be a read error. V is TRBV5-1 and J is TRBJ2-7; 8 bases line up with TRBD1. This CDR3 is built from 16 residues. The germline V gene encodes CDR1 SGHRS and CDR2 YFSETQ. Trimming took 4 bases from V and 7 from J; bases not matched to a gene: 16. CDR3 amino acids: CASSTPDRGSYNEQYF. CDR3 DNA sequence: TGCGCCAGCAGCACGCCCGACAGGGGTTCCTACAATGAGCAGTACTTC.